One and the same sample provided the 14 T cell receptor beta chains below, sequenced in a study of shared clonotypes between healthy human individuals. Assay used: immunoSEQ multiplex PCR; TCRdb lists only in-frame clones, some missing. The data contain roughly 1,600,000 clones, less than 99% of them seen just once; the ten biggest clones take up roughly 0.35%. Sequencing was performed on naive CD4+ T cells sorted from blood. Subset meaning: CD45RA+ positively selected. The receptors were gathered from a man under 40 in good health.

The CDR3 DNA follows: TGTGCCAGCAGTTTAAGAAGGACAGGGGACGGGACCTACGAGCAGTACTTC. Translated, it gives CASSLRRTGDGTYEQYF. The chain is built from TRBV27 and TRBJ2-7; 9 nucleotides agree with TRBD1. The V and J ends lost 2 bases and 2 bases, in that order; junction bases with no gene match: 10. Germline CDR1 and CDR2: MNHEY and SMNVEV (reference sequence). This CDR3 region has 17 residues.

A word on this clone: Compared with germline, one end of the junction differs, possibly owing to a read error. The chain has TRBV7-7 and TRBJ2-1, with D possibly called TRBD1 or TRBD2 (5 bases each). CDR1 and CDR2 (germline): SSHAT, FNYEAQ (reference sequence). The CDR3 contains 14 residues. This chain's CDR3 is CASSPTRGDNEQFF. The CDR3 bases are TGTGCTAGCAGCCCGACCCGAGGGGACAATGAGCAGTTCTTC.

The chain combines TRBV18 with TRBJ1-2, with D perhaps TRBD1 (5 bases). The germline gives CDR1 KGHSH, CDR2 LQKENI. This CDR3 has 15 amino acids. Trimming pared 3 bases from V and 6 bases from J, leaving 17 bases between. CDR3 coding DNA: TGTGCCAGCTCACCCCTCCGGGGAGGGGAGGATGGCTACACCTTC. This sequence encodes CASSPLRGGEDGYTF.

This clone has only one observation. J is TRBJ2-7 and V is TRBV11-2; D is unclear. The germline V and J ends were trimmed by 1 base and 0 bases, with 10 bases remaining between them. The germline gives CDR1 SGHAT, CDR2 FQNNGV. CDR3 length equals 15 residues. The CDR3: CASSLGAPLSYEQYF. The CDR3 region has the DNA TGTGCCAGCAGCTTAGGGGCTCCCCTCTCCTACGAGCAGTACTTC.

This clone has a single count. At the DNA level, this CDR3 is encoded by other sequences in the same sample as well. The chain recombines TRBV20-1 with TRBJ2-5; no reliable D call. Germline CDR1 DFQATT, CDR2 SNEGSKA (reference sequence). The CDR3 has 10 residues. V lost 6 bases and J lost 1, with 3 bases in between. CDR3 loop: CSAVQETQYF. CDR3 DNA: TGCAGTGCGGTCCAAGAGACCCAGTACTTC.

The chain joins TRBV7-8 to TRBJ2-1; D gene ambiguous. This CDR3 spans 14 amino acids. V was clipped by 4 bases and J by 7 bases, with 14 bases between them. Germline loops: CDR1 SGHVS, CDR2 FQNEAQ. CDR3 region: CASSSRADLNEQFF. CDR3 in DNA: TGTGCCAGCAGCTCTCGTGCGGACCTGAATGAGCAGTTCTTC.

V usage is TRBV27 and J usage is TRBJ2-3; 8 nucleotides agree with TRBD1. Trimming removed 5 bases from V and 3 bases from J; junction bases left unmatched: 4. The V gene's germline CDR1 is MNHEY and CDR2 SMNVEV (reference sequence). The CDR3 spans 14 residues. Here the CDR3 DNA reads TGTGCCAGCAGTAGGACAGGGAGGACAGATACGCAGTATTTT. Its protein product is CASSRTGRTDTQYF.

The chain joins TRBV9 to TRBJ2-7, with D perhaps matching TRBD2 (6 bases). Trimming left V 0 bases short and J 5 bases short, with 18 bases between. Germline V lookup: CDR1 SGDLS, CDR2 YYNGEE. This CDR3 is built from 16 residues. As DNA, the CDR3 is TGTGCCAGCAGCGTAGCGGGGGACGGATCGCCCGACGAGCAGTACTTC. It encodes CASSVAGDGSPDEQYF.

This clone was counted once. This chain joins TRBV19 and TRBJ2-1; tentative D call: TRBD1 (6 bases). Germline V gene data show CDR1 as LNHDA and CDR2 as SQIVND (reference sequence). The ends were cut back, 6 bases at V and 4 bases at J, with 16 bases in the middle. The CDR3 has 15 residues. CDR3 sequence: CASSTHRTDYNEQFF. CDR3 coding DNA: TGTGCCAGTAGCACCCACCGGACAGATTACAATGAGCAGTTCTTC.

The V call is TRBV19, the J call TRBJ2-7, with D perhaps matching TRBD2 (6 bases). The CDR3 is 14 residues long. Germline values: CDR1 LNHDA, CDR2 SQIVND (reference sequence). V shed 4 bases and J shed 0 bases, with 10 bases lying between them. For the CDR3, the DNA is TGTGCCAGTAGTAATTGGGGGGACTCCTACGAGCAGTACTTC. Translated, it gives CASSNWGDSYEQYF.

CDR3 DNA: TGCGCCAGCAGCTTTAGAACCGGGACAGCCTCAAGGGAGCAGTACTTC. Amino acids: CASSFRTGTASREQYF. This chain uses TRBV5-1 with TRBJ2-7, with 7 bases identical to TRBD1. The CDR3 has 16 residues. Germline CDR1 and CDR2: SGHRS and YFSETQ. The V gene end was trimmed by 2 bases and the J gene end by 7 bases; junction bases not matched to a gene: 15.

This clone was observed a single time. This chain connects TRBV5-4 to TRBJ2-3, with D tentatively TRBD2 (6 bases). The CDR3 sequence is 13 residues long. Trimming left V 1 base short and J 10 bases short, with 13 bases between. Germline V gives CDR1 SGHNT, CDR2 YYREEE (reference sequence). Here the CDR3 DNA reads TGTGCCAGCAGCTTGCCGCCGGGAGTAGCGCAGTATTTT. Its translation is CASSLPPGVAQYF.

The chain recombines TRBV18 with TRBJ2-1, with TRBD1 matching 9 bases. Germline V gene data show CDR1 as KGHSH and CDR2 as LQKENI. The CDR3 length is 13 residues. Trimming removed 8 bases from V and 9 bases from J; junction bases left unmatched: 8. CDR3 DNA sequence: TGTGCCAGCAGCTTGGACAGGGGTAGTGAGCAGTTCTTC. It specifies CASSLDRGSEQFF. Looking up the rest from reference TRBV18 and TRBJ2-1 gives the full variable domain: NAGVMQNPRHLVRRRGQEARLRCSPMKGHSHVYWYRQLPEEGLKFMVYLQKENIIDESGMPKERFSAEFPKEGPSILRIQQVVRGDSAAYFCASSLDRGSEQFFGPGTRLTVL.

The CDR3 bases are TGTGCCAGCAGGGGACAGGGTGGCTCCTACGAGCAGTACTTC. It codes for CASRGQGGSYEQYF. V is TRBV2 and J is TRBJ2-7; 9 bases are a match to TRBD1. Germline CDR1 and CDR2: SNHLY and FYNNEI. This CDR3 comprises 14 residues. V was clipped by 6 bases and J by 0 bases; unmatched bases: 3.